This T cell receptor beta chain derives from a study of shared T cell receptors in the human thymus. Germline V gene data show CDR1 as WSHSY and CDR2 as SAAADI. The V gene lost 3 bases and the J gene lost 2 bases, with 14 bases spanning the gap. This CDR3 spans 16 amino acids. Only in-frame clones appear in the TCRdb table, and some are missing; sequencing was by immunoSEQ multiplex PCR. This sample has hundreds of thousands of clones; 70% to 90% occur once, and the top ten carry more than 0.009%. These same records also appear under a second study, on human thymus T cells.

Source material: thymocytes. The chain is built from TRBV10-2 and TRBJ1-5, with D perhaps TRBD1 (6 bases). The receptor was isolated from a boy in the first two years of life with a congenital heart defect. CDR3 DNA: TGCGCCAGCAGTGACGAGGGCAGGGGTGGCAATCAGCCCCAGCATTTT. This translates into CASSDEGRGGNQPQHF.